The subject of this entry is one TCR beta chain. This clone's antigen is unknown. Per-base qualities were not stored, and no clone one base away is much larger. This sample is part of a study of blood T cell repertoires in COVID-19 (dated by TCRdb to about 2020). Study-wide context: Samples from collaborators originated in the United States, Italy and Spain and spanned both the acute and convalescent phases of COVID-19. The prospective study material was composed of cDNA or gDNA derived from T cells, B-cell-depleted T cells, or PBMCs. Where HLA class I and class II types were available, the types were taken from metadata supplied by the sample provider, not from assay-based typing. Deeply sampled blood TCRbeta repertoires from subjects exposed to, actively infected with, or recovered from COVID-19 were included in the dataset. The repertoires were released in a freely available public database meant as a resource for research on the immune response to SARS-CoV-2. Samples came from the ongoing ImmuneRACE study (first 160 participants) plus 1,254 subjects from 6 global collaborators. The sample metadata nearly always contained a de-identified subject ID, COVID-19 status, age in years and sex. Overall study results and their limits: The quantity of clinical and demographic metadata differed by source and by participant and was supplied without curation.

TCRbeta CDR3 regions were amplified from genomic DNA by means of the immunoSEQ Assay, a bias-controlled multiplex PCR. On the study's bioinformatics: Nucleated cell counts per sample were estimated from amplification of reference gene primers within the assay. To quantify the absolute abundance of each unique TCRbeta CDR3 rearrangement, sequence reads were collapsed and filtered. For each sample, productive Simpson clonality was calculated as the square root of Simpson's diversity index across productive rearrangements. TCRdb stores this immuneACCESS table with in-frame sequences only. Part of the clones is absent; in the studies checked, under half of the shortfall reflects unresolved V genes, and no reason is known for the rest. V and J calls and clone size are those listed in that table; D and trimming were worked out from the DNA. The sample profile shows around 130,000 clones; 65% to 85% of them were found once. About 2% of the sample comes from the top ten.

Each collaborating institution followed its own protocols to collect whole blood in K2EDTA tubes. For TCRbeta analysis, collaborator samples were shipped as frozen whole blood, as isolated PBMCs, or as DNA extracted from either sample type. Sequences were obtained from peripheral blood. The sequence came from a man between 65 and 85 years old with acute or convalescent COVID-19.

The CDR3 protein sequence reads: CASSWTGFNEKLFF. The nucleotide sequence is TGCGCCAGCAGCTGGACAGGTTTTAATGAAAAACTGTTTTTT. The sequence joins TRBV5-1 to TRBJ1-4; 7 bases in the middle match TRBD1. Taken from cysteine to phenylalanine, the CDR3 has 14 residues. Only the CDR3 DNA is retained, 42 bases long and in frame from the first base. The germline V gene supplies CDR1 SGHRS and CDR2 YFSETQ. Germline trimming amounts to 3 bases on V and 4 bases on J, with 3 as the count of junction bases outside the gene matches.